The T cell receptor beta chain described here comes from a study of T-cell reconstitution after alpha-beta-depleted transplantation in children. Concerning this clonotype: Its antigen is unknown.

TCRbeta library preparation incorporated unique molecular identifiers. TCRdb itself ran the PCR reads through MiXCR, one entry per CDR3 protein. The sample has 77,000 or so distinct CDR3 sequences; 15% to 20% are singletons. Study conclusions and caveats: About two months after transplant, alpha-beta T cells reportedly came from several hundred expanded graft clones. After transplant, high TCRbeta diversity at day 60 in some patients arose from surviving recipient T cells and thymic progenitors. One year after transplant, T-cell counts and diversity came mostly from newly produced T cells.

Specimen: PBMCs, mostly from graft donor cells, collected 360 days after TCRalphabeta/CD19-depleted stem cell transplant. This clonotype originated in a male patient aged 2-10 years who had a stem cell transplant for acute lymphoblastic leukemia, so the T cells may come from the graft donor.

CDR3 in amino acids: CASSSRLAGGPKTSFF. Here the CDR3 DNA reads TGTGCCAGCAGCTCCCGACTAGCGGGAGGGCCGAAAACATCGTTCTTC. The chain recombines TRBV11-2 with TRBJ2-1; 14 bases fit TRBD2. This CDR3 contains 16 residues. Germline CDR1 is SGHAT and CDR2 is FQNNGV. V lost 4 bases, J lost 15 bases, and 14 bases stayed unmatched.